These 22 T cell receptor beta chains share one sample of origin, sequenced in a study of blood T cell repertoires in COVID-19. TCRdb's copy holds only in-frame clones and misses some; the assay was immunoSEQ multiplex PCR. The table has about 180,000 clones, approximately 83% seen once. The material sequenced was peripheral blood. These receptors came from a woman aged 40 to 50 with COVID-19, enrolled during active disease.

The gene calls are TRBV2 and TRBJ2-7; 14 positions match TRBD2. The junction had 12 bases not matched to a gene; V was cut back by 4 bases and J by 7 bases. The V gene's germline CDR1 is SNHLY and CDR2 FYNNEI. The length of the CDR3 is 17 residues. The CDR3 DNA reads as TGTGCCAGCAGTGCCAAAACGGGACTAGCGGGAGTACAGGAGCAGTACTTC. Translation gives CASSAKTGLAGVQEQYF.

The J gene is TRBJ2-3, the V gene TRBV6-5; the match to TRBD2 covers 10 bases. J gave up 1 base and V 8 bases, and 6 bases lay outside the gene matches. CDR1 is MNHEY and CDR2 is SVGAGI in the germline V gene. The CDR3 contains 15 residues. In DNA form, the CDR3 reads TGTGCCAGCGGGTTAGCGGGAGGCGGCACAGATACGCAGTATTTT. Encoded protein: CASGLAGGGTDTQYF.

The chain uses TRBV6-5 and TRBJ1-1, with 7 nucleotides matching TRBD1. With V trimmed by 0 bases and J by 6 bases, 10 bases remained unmatched. Germline loops: CDR1 MNHEY, CDR2 SVGAGI. CDR3 size: 16 residues. The CDR3 loop is CASSYSTLLTGSEAFF. CDR3 nucleotides: TGTGCCAGCAGTTACTCGACCCTACTGACAGGGTCTGAAGCTTTCTTT.

This chain links TRBV11-2 with TRBJ2-1, with D tentatively TRBD2 (6 bases). V was trimmed by 1 base and J by 1 base, leaving 11 bases between them. CDR1 and CDR2 (germline): SGHAT, FQNNGV. The CDR3 is 16 residues long. The CDR3 sequence is CASSLGLGSSYNEQFF. CDR3 DNA sequence: TGTGCCAGCAGCTTAGGACTAGGTAGTTCCTACAATGAGCAGTTCTTC.

This rearrangement joins TRBV6-5 to TRBJ2-7, with D possibly being TRBD2 (6 bases). V shed 5 bases and J shed 5 bases, with 13 bases lying between them. Germline V gene data show CDR1 as MNHEY and CDR2 as SVGAGI. This CDR3 is built from 13 residues. In nucleotides, the CDR3 is TGTGCCAGCAGTAAGGAGGGGATCCACGAGCAGTACTTC. Translating gives CASSKEGIHEQYF.

The gene calls are TRBV15 and TRBJ1-4; no definite D call. Looked up from germline, CDR1 is LNHNV and CDR2 is YYDKDF (reference sequence). This CDR3 comprises 14 residues. Trimming took off 1 base at V and 8 bases at J, with 11 bases between the two ends. CDR3 in DNA: TGTGCCACCAGCAGAGGGCCCGGAGGGGAAAAACTGTTTTTT. This gives the protein CATSRGPGGEKLFF.

The CDR3 here is CASSQGWQGAGEHEKLFF. As DNA, the CDR3 is TGTGCCAGCAGCCAAGGGTGGCAGGGGGCGGGAGAGCATGAAAAACTGTTTTTT. This rearrangement joins TRBV14 to TRBJ1-4; 8 bases are shared with TRBD1. V dropped 1 base and J dropped 6; count of bases not matched to a gene: 13. The CDR3 has 18 residues. Germline V gene sequence: CDR1 SGHDN, CDR2 FVKESK.

The gene calls are TRBV11-2 and TRBJ2-3; possible D gene TRBD1, 5 bases. Trimming pared 5 bases from V and 4 bases from J, leaving 13 bases between. Germline CDR1 and CDR2: SGHAT and FQNNGV. CDR3 length: 14 amino acids. CDR3 DNA: TGTGCCAGCAGCGTCAGGGTATGGGCAGATACGCAGTATTTT. Amino acid sequence: CASSVRVWADTQYF.

CDR3 sequence: CASSLTGNYGYTF. The CDR3 coding sequence is TGTGCCAGCAGCTTGACAGGAAACTATGGCTACACCTTC. The J gene is TRBJ1-2, the V gene TRBV12-3 or TRBV12-4; a weak D match, TRBD1 (6 bases). V shed 6 bases and J shed 2 bases, with 10 bases lying between them. This CDR3 spans 13 amino acids.

This clone was seen a few times. This rearrangement joins TRBV19 to TRBJ2-7, with 7 bases matching TRBD2. Losses at the gene ends were 7 bases for V and 1 base for J; bases not matched to a gene: 4. Germline CDR1 is LNHDA and CDR2 is SQIVND (reference sequence). The CDR3 covers 13 residues. The CDR3 loop is CASMGGDSYEQYF. DNA for the CDR3: TGTGCCAGTATGGGGGGGGATTCCTACGAGCAGTACTTC.

V is TRBV27 and J is TRBJ2-1; D gene uncertain. Germline CDR1 and CDR2: MNHEY and SMNVEV (reference sequence). The CDR3 covers 15 residues. Trimming pared 2 bases from V and 4 bases from J, leaving 12 bases between. The CDR3 region is CASSLTRLTYNEQFF. The CDR3 DNA is TGTGCCAGCAGTTTAACGCGGCTTACGTACAATGAGCAGTTCTTC.

The V and J genes are TRBV19 and TRBJ2-1; TRBD1 matches at 9 bases. V lost 6 bases and J lost 7; bases outside the gene matches: 10. The CDR3 runs 15 residues. Germline V lookup: CDR1 LNHDA, CDR2 SQIVND (reference sequence). CDR3 nucleotides: TGTGCCAGTAGGCAGGGACAGGGCTCTGGGAATGAGCAGTTCTTC. It yields the protein CASRQGQGSGNEQFF.

The chain carries TRBV4-1 and TRBJ2-2, with D possibly TRBD2 on 5 matching bases. V was cut by 7 bases and J by 1 base, with 19 bases left in between. This CDR3 has 17 amino acids. CDR1 is MGHRA, CDR2 YSYEKL, per germline. The CDR3 spells CASMGSGDSLNTGELFF. The CDR3 DNA is TGCGCCAGCATGGGGAGTGGGGATTCCTTGAACACCGGGGAGCTGTTTTTT.

The chain employs TRBV29-1 and TRBJ1-2, with 7 bases lining up with TRBD1. Losses at the gene ends were 3 bases for V and 2 bases for J; bases not matched to a gene: 3. CDR1 is SQVTM, CDR2 ANQGSEA, per germline. CDR3 size: 13 residues. As DNA, the CDR3 is TGCAGCGTTGAGGGACAGACGAACTATGGCTACACCTTC. Its protein product is CSVEGQTNYGYTF.

The J gene is TRBJ1-2, the V gene TRBV5-6; TRBD1 matches 9 bases. The CDR3 extends over 17 amino acids. Germline V CDR1 and CDR2: SGHDT, YYEEEE. The V segment lost 0 bases and the J segment 7 bases; nucleotides outside the gene matches: 13. The CDR3 loop is CASSLGLSQGADSGYTF. The CDR3 DNA follows: TGTGCCAGCAGCTTGGGTTTATCACAGGGGGCGGATAGTGGCTACACCTTC.

This chain joins TRBV18 and TRBJ1-3; D is uncertain. The V gene lost 3 bases and the J gene lost 0 bases, with 15 bases spanning the gap. The germline CDR1 and CDR2 sequences are KGHSH and LQKENI. The CDR3 has 17 amino acids. The CDR3: CASSPALALDSGNTIYF. Here the CDR3 DNA reads TGTGCCAGCTCACCCGCCCTTGCGCTTGACTCTGGAAACACCATATATTTT.

Turning to this clone: At the DNA level, this CDR3 is encoded by other sequences in the same sample as well. This sequence joins TRBV7-2 and TRBJ2-7, with 7 nucleotides matching TRBD1. The CDR3 consists of 14 residues. V lost 3 bases and J lost 1; bases outside the gene matches: 3. Per germline, CDR1 SGHTA and CDR2 FQGNSA. The CDR3 reads CASSFRQGSYEQYF. The CDR3 nucleotides read TGTGCCAGCAGCTTTAGACAGGGTTCCTACGAGCAGTACTTC.

V gene TRBV6-1 combines with J gene TRBJ2-3; D not certain. The CDR3 is 13 residues long. From germline, CDR1 is MNHNS and CDR2 SASEGT. V lost 3 bases and J lost 6, with 10 bases in between. The CDR3 region has the DNA TGTGCCAGCAGTGACGCCCGCGGTGATACGCAGTATTTT. This translates into CASSDARGDTQYF.

This clone has only a few counts. For the CDR3, the DNA is TGTGCCAGCAGGGTTTACTCTTATAGCAATCAGCCCCAGCATTTT. It translates to CASRVYSYSNQPQHF. The chain links TRBV5-8 to TRBJ1-5; no firm D call. This CDR3 is built from 15 residues. Germline loops: CDR1 SGHTS, CDR2 YDEGEE. V was clipped by 5 bases and J by 0 bases, with 12 bases between them.

This rearrangement joins TRBV7-2 to TRBJ1-3, with 7 bases that match TRBD1. Trimming removed 6 bases from V and 2 bases from J; junction bases left unmatched: 4. The CDR3 runs to 14 residues. CDR1 and CDR2 from the germline V gene are SGHTA and FQGNSA. CDR3 loop: CASRKDRAGNTIYF. CDR3 in DNA: TGTGCCAGCAGAAAAGACAGGGCTGGAAACACCATATATTTT.

V gene TRBV4-1 combines with J gene TRBJ2-7; 10 bases are shared with TRBD2. CDR1 is MGHRA and CDR2 is YSYEKL in the germline V gene. Trimming removed 3 bases from V and 3 bases from J; junction bases left unmatched: 5. This CDR3 has 15 residues. Here the CDR3 reads CASSHLAGDIYEQYF. CDR3 nucleotide sequence: TGCGCCAGCAGCCACCTAGCGGGGGACATCTACGAGCAGTACTTC.

The chain couples TRBV6-2 or TRBV6-3 to TRBJ2-1, with 10 bases fitting TRBD2. The CDR3 spans 19 residues. Germline CDR1 reads MNHEY; CDR2 reads SVGEGT. V shed 2 bases, J shed 0 bases, and the junction held 10 bases outside the gene matches. Here the CDR3 reads CASSYDRLAGVSSYNEQFF. The CDR3 region has the DNA TGTGCCAGCAGTTACGATCGGCTAGCGGGGGTTAGCTCCTACAATGAGCAGTTCTTC.